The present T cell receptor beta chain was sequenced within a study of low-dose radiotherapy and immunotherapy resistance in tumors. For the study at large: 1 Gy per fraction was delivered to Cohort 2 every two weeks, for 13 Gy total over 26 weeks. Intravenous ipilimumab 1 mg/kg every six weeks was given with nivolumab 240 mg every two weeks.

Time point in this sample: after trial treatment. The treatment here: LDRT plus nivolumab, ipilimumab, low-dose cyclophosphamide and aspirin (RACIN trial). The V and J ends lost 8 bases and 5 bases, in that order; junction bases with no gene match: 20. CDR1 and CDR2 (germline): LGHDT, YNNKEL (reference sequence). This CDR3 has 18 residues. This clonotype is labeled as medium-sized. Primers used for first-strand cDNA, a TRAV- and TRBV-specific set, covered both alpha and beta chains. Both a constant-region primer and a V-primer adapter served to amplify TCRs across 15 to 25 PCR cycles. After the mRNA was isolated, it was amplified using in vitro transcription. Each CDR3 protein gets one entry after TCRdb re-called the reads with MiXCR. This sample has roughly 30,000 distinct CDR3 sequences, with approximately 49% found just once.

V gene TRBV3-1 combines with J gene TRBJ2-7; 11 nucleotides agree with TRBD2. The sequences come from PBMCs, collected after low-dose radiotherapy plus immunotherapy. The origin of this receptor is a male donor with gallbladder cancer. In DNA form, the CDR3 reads TGTGCCAGCTCCCCCCGGAGGGGTAGCGGGAGGGCGAGGCACGAGCAGTACTTC. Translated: CASSPRRGSGRARHEQYF.